What follows describes a single T cell receptor beta chain. Its recognized antigen is unknown. There are no base qualities to consult, and no much larger clone falls within one base. The cohort comprised fewer than 700 healthy bone marrow donors. Cohort members were all nominally healthy when sampled, although unrecorded immune exposures were likely present. The donor was CMV seronegative and was included in the group of around 320 seronegative cohort members. Every donor gave a peripheral blood sample, and the peripheral blood mononuclear cells from that sample were used for TCR beta sequencing. The Qiagen DNeasy Blood Extraction Kit was used to extract genomic DNA from the blood cell samples. The junction carries 10 bases between V and J, which are trimmed by 6 bases and 1 base respectively. Spanning cysteine to phenylalanine, the CDR3 consists of 14 amino acids. The read is trimmed to its CDR3 DNA, 42 bases read in frame from base 1. CDR1 LGHNT and CDR2 FRNRAP were looked up in the germline V gene.

This specimen belongs to a study of cytomegalovirus exposure and HLA in healthy donors listed by TCRdb under 2017. About the full investigation: In an earlier analysis of some 610 of the donors, approximately 260 Gb of sequence data and about 110 million unique TCR beta sequences from some 170 million T cells were reported. Four to six DR-DQ haplotypes were handled as single units for association and clustering, since linkage in the cohort was strong. Class I and class II HLA loci were covered by the typing at four-digit resolution. A later analysis re-examined previously published TCR beta repertoires from more than 550 donors and added high-resolution HLA genotyping to investigate patterns of TCR occurrence. In addition to the first cohort of approximately 650 subjects, a separate validation cohort of 130 or so different subjects was used. Donor age, sex, ethnicity and CMV serostatus were collected together with the repertoire data. To predict cytomegalovirus infection status, the study brought together high-throughput TCR immunosequencing, statistical association of individual TCRs with disease status, and machine learning. Among the approximately 420 genotyped donors, 81% belonged to the genetic ancestry cluster associated with self-reported Caucasian donors. Every repertoire in the discovery cohort had been generated on one and the same sequencing platform. An early release that covered some 640 HLA-typed donors contained approximately 300 gigabases of sequencing data and about 93 million unique TCR sequences. The study aimed to test whether signatures of past pathogen exposure could be identified by cataloging public T cell receptors. Using immunosequencing, the study profiled T cell repertoires from approximately 700 subjects and related those repertoires to cytomegalovirus serostatus. The later analysis used no new phenotypic data to find candidate immune exposures, relying instead on TCR beta sequences and their occurrence across donors. Typing coverage varied by locus: roughly 629-640 donors for A, B, C, DRB1 and DQB1; more than 500 for DQA1; approximately 610 for DPA1; 450 to 480 for DPB1. An earlier analysis of roughly 600 of the donors used high-throughput TCR beta sequencing to judge whether each TCR beta V gene segment behaved as functional or pseudogenic. A later genetic analysis took genome-wide SNP genotypes for about three fifths of the roughly 670 donors and used that subset as a discovery cohort. Across 300 to 400 genotyped donors of the cohort, an average of about 240,000 unique TCR beta nucleotide sequences per donor were sequenced, and roughly 18% of those sequences were non-productive. The research as a whole found: Linkage disequilibrium might explain the correlated functional status among segregating V segments, but an unknown experimental factor could not be excluded. Some IMGT-functional V segments, including TRBV6-2 and TRBV6-3, could not be distinguished by the 87-base-pair reads and were therefore excluded. In vitro tests confirmed that a few of the cytomegalovirus-associated TCR beta chains recognize cytomegalovirus antigens. According to a later genetic analysis, donors in an Asian-associated ancestry cluster had fewer N-insertions in productive TCRs than the roughly 660-donor mean. Compared with equally common non-associated chains, HLA-associated TCR beta chains in a later analysis were more clonally expanded and had lower generation probabilities. A later analysis reported that several top co-occurrence clusters appeared linked to parvovirus B19, influenza, CMV and Epstein-Barr virus. The only immune exposure information available for the cohort was CMV serostatus. In the study, 150 to 200 TCR beta chains were listed as associated with cytomegalovirus. A cluster of highly shared sequence variants was judged likely to represent a technical artifact of the sequencing pipeline. Because HLA typing was unavailable for some donors at each locus, only the typed subset was used in association tests. Specific HLA alleles were associated with more than 15,000 TCR beta sequences at a false discovery rate of 0.05 in a later analysis. The classifier was reported to diagnose cytomegalovirus status with high specificity and sensitivity in both the original and validation cohorts. Most TCR sequences were observed very rarely across donors, whereas some public TCRs were present in many individuals. In a later analysis, the rate of TCR association differed among HLA loci, with DRB1 alleles having the most associated TCRs and HLA-C alleles having the fewest. An earlier analysis of 450 to 750 of the donors showed that most TCR beta V segments appeared in productive rearrangements either about 90% or about 30% of the time, which broadly matched IMGT annotations. A further reported finding was that TCR beta sequences accurately predicted the HLA-A and HLA-B alleles for most subjects in the first cohort. When HLA alleles, especially DR and DQ, strongly co-occurred, attributing TCR associations to individual alleles was difficult. This cohort had only TCR beta chains sequenced, and the lack of alpha or paired-chain data limited which features could be detected. An association between a missense DCLRE1C variant and V-gene and J-gene trimming of TCR beta chains was found in a later genetic analysis and replicated in an independent cohort. Roughly 17 rarely observed V segments, including chromosome 9 orphons, were excluded from the earlier analysis of a few hundred of the donors because counts were too low. Most CMV-associated TCR beta chains appeared to be HLA-restricted in a later analysis, and the HLA associations seemed to be driven largely by CMV exposure. The authors suggested that the approach could potentially be extended to other disease states and immunological phenotypes. The presence/absence analyses assumed that sequencing depth was roughly uniform across donors, and that assumption may not be true.

Library method: the immunoSEQ multiplex PCR assay. A mixture of 60 forward primers for TCR Vbeta segments and 13 reverse primers for TCR Jbeta segments was used in the multiplex PCR. The CDR3 region of rearranged TCR beta genes was amplified from genomic DNA by a multiplex PCR assay. The amplified TCR beta libraries were sequenced on the Illumina HiSeq System as 87-base-pair reads. On the study's bioinformatics: Across the 600 to 700 repertoires, a later analysis counted some 81 million unique TCR beta chains, around 10 million of which were shared by at least two donors. To remove PCR and sequencing errors, raw reads were error-corrected and collapsed into unique sequences using a nearest-neighbor algorithm that merged closely related sequences. To assign V, D and J gene segments, CDR3 sequences were aligned to IMGT reference sequences. Each retained sequence needed at least a six-nucleotide match to both a V gene segment and a J gene segment. A rearrangement was called productive if the CDR3 had no stop codons and remained in frame with V and J, and every other rearrangement was called non-productive. CDR3 was defined by IMGT convention, running from the second conserved V-encoded cysteine to the conserved J-encoded phenylalanine. Sequences without an unambiguous match to a single V gene segment were excluded from the earlier analysis of about 630 of the donors. In an earlier analysis of some 590 of the donors, V segments were called functional above 56.7% productive rearrangements and were called segregating when the between-donor standard deviation exceeded 5%. A statistical classification framework was built for diagnosing cytomegalovirus status from the catalog of TCR beta chain sequences. A later analysis assigned V and J genes by comparing TCR nucleotide sequences with IMGT/GENE-DB human TR gene sequences. Using the TCRdist pipeline, a later analysis assigned CDR3 sequences along with most-parsimonious VDJ recombination scenarios. A later analysis defined each TCR beta chain by its CDR3 amino acid sequence plus V-gene family, and excluded reads lacking a unique V-gene family. To address suspected cross-contamination and a sequencing artifact, a later analysis removed approximately 590 highly shared, low-generation-probability nucleotide sequences. In a later analysis, a clonal expansion index for each public chain was calculated from normalized within-repertoire ranks of inferred template counts. In a later analysis, generation probabilities were computed using a VDJ recombination model fitted to out-of-frame rearrangements, and the results were checked against IGoR. In a later analysis, TCR-TCR, TCR-HLA and TCR-CMV co-occurrence was scored with hypergeometric tests, and a repertoire-size bias correction was applied to TCR pairs. False discovery rates were estimated in a later analysis by permuting HLA or CMV assignments 20 times. A later analysis grouped co-occurring TCRs with DBSCAN, adding TCRdist sequence similarity when clustering within HLA-allele-positive subsets. Repertoires with fewer than 30,000 or more than 120,000 public chains, plus five repertoires with anomalous nucleotide sharing, were excluded from co-occurrence clustering. The source is immuneACCESS, and TCRdb retained only in-frame sequences with V and J called. Part of the clones is not carried over; for the studies checked, unresolved V genes explain less than half of this, and the remainder is unexplained. Clonal size and the V and J genes are those of that table, whereas D and trimming came from the DNA. This sample holds over 85,000 clones; 78% were observed only once. The ten biggest clones cover 1.3% of the sample.

The sample comprised PBMCs. This receptor was identified in a woman aged 30 to 39 in good health and CMV-seronegative. Rearrangement joined TRBV12-5 to TRBJ1-5; the D gene cannot be named for sure. The bases are TGTGCTAGTGGGTTAGGAGGGAGCAATCAGCCCCAGCATTTT. Its translation is CASGLGGSNQPQHF.